Listed below are T cell receptor beta chains from one sample, sequenced in a study of T-cell reconstitution after alpha-beta-depleted transplantation in children. TCRdb itself ran the PCR reads through MiXCR, one entry per CDR3 protein. Of 700,000 or so distinct CDR3 sequences in the sample, about an eighth were seen once. The sequenced sample was PBMCs, obtained before TCRalphabeta/CD19-depleted stem cell transplant. The source of these receptors is a girl aged 2 to 10 with congenital amegakaryocytic thrombocytopenia, due to receive a stem cell transplant. Both conserved end residues are part of each CDR3. Each record gives: D gene, J gene, clone size, V gene, CDR3 protein, CDR3 DNA. The D gene is left open where the match is weak. Clone size is shown for a subset of rows, as once, few, many or a class of expanded clone.

d_call: .
j_call: TRBJ2-3
clone_size: few
v_call: TRBV9
cdr3_aa: CASSKMVSRFTDTQYF
cdr3_nt: TGTGCCAGCAGCAAAATGGTGTCCAGATTCACAGATACGCAGTATTTT

d_call: TRBD2
j_call: TRBJ2-1
clone_size: many
v_call: TRBV28
cdr3_aa: CASRFLTPSGSSYNEQFF
cdr3_nt: TGTGCCAGCAGATTCCTTACCCCTAGCGGGAGCTCCTACAATGAGCAGTTCTTC

d_call: .
j_call: TRBJ2-7
clone_size: .
v_call: TRBV6-1
cdr3_aa: CASTNRSAYSYEQYF
cdr3_nt: TGTGCCAGCACAAACCGGAGCGCTTACTCCTACGAGCAGTACTTC

d_call: .
j_call: TRBJ2-5
clone_size: .
v_call: TRBV15
cdr3_aa: CATSRDLVEGGRTQYF
cdr3_nt: TGTGCCACCAGCAGAGATCTTGTTGAGGGGGGGCGGACCCAGTACTTC

d_call: .
j_call: TRBJ2-2
clone_size: .
v_call: TRBV3-1
cdr3_aa: CASTQDYWQRENTGELFF
cdr3_nt: TGTGCCAGCACCCAAGATTATTGGCAGCGCGAGAACACCGGGGAGCTGTTTTTT

d_call: .
j_call: TRBJ2-5
clone_size: few
v_call: TRBV3-1
cdr3_aa: CASSQYGEETQYF
cdr3_nt: TGTGCCAGCAGCCAATACGGAGAAGAGACCCAGTACTTC

d_call: .
j_call: TRBJ2-7
clone_size: few
v_call: TRBV5-1
cdr3_aa: CASSLFSGETYEQYF
cdr3_nt: TGCGCCAGCAGCTTGTTTAGCGGAGAAACCTACGAGCAGTACTTC

d_call: .
j_call: TRBJ2-7
clone_size: .
v_call: TRBV4-1
cdr3_aa: CASSQAQGTWGGQYF
cdr3_nt: TGCGCCAGCAGCCAAGCACAGGGTACTTGGGGCGGGCAGTACTTC

d_call: .
j_call: TRBJ2-7
clone_size: few
v_call: TRBV6-1
cdr3_aa: CASSPRTLTYEQYF
cdr3_nt: TGTGCCAGCAGTCCACGGACTCTAACCTACGAGCAGTACTTC

d_call: TRBD2
j_call: TRBJ2-1
clone_size: few
v_call: TRBV7-2
cdr3_aa: CASSFAGTSGTYNEQFF
cdr3_nt: TGTGCCAGCAGCTTCGCCGGGACTAGCGGGACCTACAATGAGCAGTTCTTC

d_call: TRBD2
j_call: TRBJ2-7
clone_size: .
v_call: TRBV5-1
cdr3_aa: CASSFLAGDGEQYF
cdr3_nt: TGCGCCAGCAGCTTCCTAGCGGGAGATGGTGAGCAGTACTTC

d_call: TRBD1
j_call: TRBJ1-5
clone_size: .
v_call: TRBV20-1
cdr3_aa: CSAARQGSSNQPQHF
cdr3_nt: TGCAGTGCCGCGCGACAGGGATCTAGCAATCAGCCCCAGCATTTT

d_call: TRBD2
j_call: TRBJ2-7
clone_size: .
v_call: TRBV29-1
cdr3_aa: CSVTSGNGEQYF
cdr3_nt: TGCAGCGTTACTAGCGGGAATGGGGAGCAGTACTTC

d_call: .
j_call: TRBJ2-2
clone_size: few
v_call: TRBV19
cdr3_aa: CASSMAGLYTGELFF
cdr3_nt: TGTGCCAGTAGTATGGCGGGCCTCTACACCGGGGAGCTGTTTTTT

d_call: TRBD2
j_call: TRBJ2-7
clone_size: few
v_call: TRBV5-1
cdr3_aa: CASSLSRAGVHEQYF
cdr3_nt: TGCGCCAGCAGCTTGAGCAGAGCGGGAGTCCACGAGCAGTACTTC